A selection of T cell receptor beta chains follows, all from one sample in a study of regulatory T cells in long-lasting Graves disease. TCRdb re-called the multiplex PCR reads through MiXCR, storing one row per CDR3 protein. Among about 320,000 distinct CDR3 sequences listed, over 15% were seen once. Sequenced material: peripheral blood mononuclear cells (PBMCs), taken at new diagnosis, from a patient treated with antithyroid drugs. The receptors were gathered from a female donor with Graves disease. CDR3s include the opening cysteine and the closing phenylalanine or tryptophan. The D gene is left open where the match is weak. Only part of the rows carry a size: once, few, many, or a class if the clone is expanded.

clone size | D gene | J gene | V gene | CDR3 DNA | CDR3 protein
many | NA | TRBJ2-3 | TRBV20-1 | TGCAGTGCTAGAGACAATAGGGAGATCCTAGATACGCAGTATTTT | CSARDNREILDTQYF
many | NA | TRBJ1-5 | TRBV28 | TGTGCCAGCAGTTCTATACGTGACAGCCAAATACAGCCCCAGCATTTT | CASSSIRDSQIQPQHF
many | NA | TRBJ1-5 | TRBV18 | TGTGCCAGCTCACCGGGGGCTCAGCCCCAGCATTTT | CASSPGAQPQHF
many | TRBD1 | TRBJ1-4 | TRBV28 | TGTGCCAGCAGTCTCACAGGGGTTGAAAAACTGTTTTTT | CASSLTGVEKLFF
few | NA | TRBJ2-3 | TRBV6-1 | TGTGCCAGCAGTCCCTCCCCCCCGCCTAGCACAGATACGCAGTATTTT | CASSPSPPPSTDTQYF
NA | NA | TRBJ2-1 | TRBV2 | TGTGCCAGCAGCCTCCCCTCTAGCGCCTTAATCTACAATGAGCAGTTCTTC | CASSLPSSALIYNEQFF
NA | NA | TRBJ1-1 | TRBV5-1 | TGCGCCAGCAGCTTGTGGGCGGAGAACACTGAAGCTTTCTTT | CASSLWAENTEAFF
many | NA | TRBJ2-2 | TRBV10-2 | TGCGCCAGCAGCCCTGTCGTTACCGGCGGGGAGCTGTTTTTT | CASSPVVTGGELFF
many | NA | TRBJ2-7 | TRBV6-1 | TGTGCCAGCAGTGAAGTTTTTGGGTTCAACGAGCAGTACTTC | CASSEVFGFNEQYF
many | NA | TRBJ1-6 | TRBV9 | TGTGCCAGCAGCGCCTCTACTTCCTATAATTCACCCCTCCACTTT | CASSASTSYNSPLHF
NA | NA | TRBJ2-7 | TRBV20-1 | TGCAGTGCTAGTTCTAGGGTAGGCTACGAGCAGTACTTC | CSASSRVGYEQYF
many | TRBD2 | TRBJ2-7 | TRBV30 | TGTGCCTGGAGGACTAGCGGGATCTCCTACGAGCAGTACTTC | CAWRTSGISYEQYF
few | TRBD1 | TRBJ2-4 | TRBV7-9 | TGTGCCAGCAGCTCGTTGGGGACAGGCATTCAGTACTTC | CASSSLGTGIQYF
few | TRBD1 | TRBJ1-4 | TRBV6-2/TRBV6-3 | TGTGCCAGCAGTACCGGGACAGGGGGCTCGAATGAAAAACTGTTTTTT | CASSTGTGGSNEKLFF
many | NA | TRBJ2-7 | TRBV5-6 | TGTGCCAGCACCGAGGGGTCCGAGCAGTACTTC | CASTEGSEQYF
many | TRBD2 | TRBJ2-5 | TRBV28 | TGTGCCAGCAGTTCCCCCTTGACGGGAGGGGGGGAGACCCAGTACTTC | CASSSPLTGGGETQYF
NA | NA | TRBJ1-2 | TRBV13 | TGTGCCAGCAGCTTATGGGTGGGTTATGGCTACACCTTC | CASSLWVGYGYTF
NA | TRBD2 | TRBJ2-1 | TRBV3-1 | TGTGCCAGCAGTCACGGGACTAGCGGGAGGGTCCCCGCCAATGAGCAGTTCTTC | CASSHGTSGRVPANEQFF
many | NA | TRBJ1-2 | TRBV3-1 | TGTGCCAGCAGCCAAGGACTTCGGGGTAACGTAAACTATGGCTACACCTTC | CASSQGLRGNVNYGYTF
many | NA | TRBJ1-1 | TRBV7-7 | TGTGCTAGCAGCCCCATTATACGGCGGCCGAACACTGAAGCTTTCTTT | CASSPIIRRPNTEAFF
many | TRBD1 | TRBJ1-2 | TRBV27 | TGTGCCAGCAGTCGGGACAGGGAAAACTATGGCTACACCTTC | CASSRDRENYGYTF
many | TRBD1 | TRBJ1-1 | TRBV5-1 | TGCGCCAGTAACCCCCCGCGAGGGACAGCCAGCTCCTTT | CASNPPRGTASSF
many | TRBD2 | TRBJ2-3 | TRBV27 | TGTGCCAGCATTGGAAATAGCGGGAGGGGGTTGCGGACGCAGTATTTT | CASIGNSGRGLRTQYF
few | TRBD2 | TRBJ2-1 | TRBV6-1 | TGTGCCAGCAGGGTGGGACTAGCGGGAGGCTCCTACAATGAGCAGTTCTTC | CASRVGLAGGSYNEQFF
few | TRBD2 | TRBJ2-1 | TRBV6-5 | TGTGCCAGCAGTTGGTGGACTAGCGGGAGGCAGAAGGAGCAGTTCTTC | CASSWWTSGRQKEQFF
NA | TRBD2 | TRBJ2-1 | TRBV20-1 | TGCAGTGCTAAGGGGAGCGGCGGGAGCCTTAGCGATGAGCAGTTCTTC | CSAKGSGGSLSDEQFF
many | NA | TRBJ2-7 | TRBV7-2 | TGTGCCAGCAGCTCCTACTACGAGCAGTACTTC | CASSSYYEQYF
many | TRBD2 | TRBJ2-1 | TRBV29-1 | TGCAGCGTTAGACCCGGGACTAGCGGTTACAATGAGCAGTTCTTC | CSVRPGTSGYNEQFF
many | TRBD2 | TRBJ2-5 | TRBV28 | TGTGCCAGCAGTTCCCCCGGACTAGATGGAGTGACCCAGTACTTC | CASSSPGLDGVTQYF
many | TRBD2 | TRBJ2-3 | TRBV19 | TGTGCCAGTAGTTTAGCGGGAGAGTCAGATACGCAGTATTTT | CASSLAGESDTQYF
many | NA | TRBJ1-2 | TRBV12-3/TRBV12-4 | TGTGCCAGCAGTTTAGTATCAAAAGGCCCCACGCATGGCTACACCTTC | CASSLVSKGPTHGYTF
many | TRBD2 | TRBJ2-3 | TRBV5-4 | TGTGCCAGCAGCTTGTCGGGCAGGAGGACTAGCGGGAGGCCAGATACGCAGTATTTT | CASSLSGRRTSGRPDTQYF
few | NA | TRBJ2-4 | TRBV12-3/TRBV12-4 | TGTGCCAGCAGTTTAAGTGGGAGTGGGAACATTCAGTACTTC | CASSLSGSGNIQYF
NA | NA | TRBJ1-2 | TRBV5-1 | TGCGCCAGCGGCTTGTCGGACGGCTATGGCTACACCTTC | CASGLSDGYGYTF
many | NA | TRBJ1-1 | TRBV19 | TGTGCCACCGCCTACTCGTTGAACACTGAAGCTTTCTTT | CATAYSLNTEAFF
many | NA | TRBJ1-1 | TRBV12-3/TRBV12-4 | TGTGCCAGCAGTTTACGGGTTGAAGCTTTCTTT | CASSLRVEAFF
many | NA | TRBJ1-5 | TRBV13 | TGTGCCAGCAGCTTAGGCCGGGGGGTTCAAGTTCAGCCCCAGCATTTT | CASSLGRGVQVQPQHF
many | TRBD1 | TRBJ1-5 | TRBV20-1 | TGCAGTGCTAGATTACAGGGGACGGGCGGCAATCAGCCCCAGCATTTT | CSARLQGTGGNQPQHF
NA | NA | TRBJ2-7 | TRBV3-1 | TGTGCCAGCAGCCAACAACCCTTCTCCTACGAGCAGTACTTC | CASSQQPFSYEQYF
many | TRBD2 | TRBJ2-5 | TRBV11-2 | TGTGCCAGCAGCTTGGCCCTAGCGGGGGGGTACCAAGAGACCCAGTACTTC | CASSLALAGGYQETQYF
many | NA | TRBJ2-2 | TRBV12-3/TRBV12-4 | TGTGCCAGCAGTCTCCATCTGAGGACTCTCGATTACGGGGAGCTGTTTTTT | CASSLHLRTLDYGELFF
few | NA | TRBJ2-2 | TRBV5-1 | TGCGCCAGCCAGAAGACCGGGGAGCTGTTTTTT | CASQKTGELFF
many | TRBD2 | TRBJ2-1 | TRBV27 | TGTGCCAGCAGTACTAGCGGGAGGGTCCCCTACAATGAGCAGTTCTTC | CASSTSGRVPYNEQFF
NA | TRBD2 | TRBJ2-1 | TRBV20-1 | TGCAGTGCTAGAAGTGCGGCTAGCGGGAGTGAGGAGCAGTTCTTC | CSARSAASGSEEQFF